These T cell receptor beta chains were read from a single sample in a study of response to subunit inactivated influenza vaccine. TCRdb passed the RT-PCR reads through MiXCR, listing each CDR3 protein once. The sample contains 650,000 to 800,000 distinct CDR3 sequences, around 14% of which appear only once. The sequenced sample was PBMCs from blood, obtained roughly 2 weeks before vaccination. The source of these receptors is a man aged 45-65 years who received an inactivated influenza vaccine. Each CDR3 is given with its conserved first and last residue. The D gene is left open where the match is weak. Some rows mark clone size as missing; the rest say once, few, many or name a class of expanded clone.

clone size: many; V gene: TRBV18; J gene: TRBJ1-1; D gene: NA; CDR3 DNA: TGTGCCAGCTCACCACCGACCGGAACCGAAGCTTTCTTT; CDR3 protein: CASSPPTGTEAFF
clone size: few; V gene: TRBV29-1; J gene: TRBJ2-1; D gene: NA; CDR3 DNA: TGCAGCGTTGTGGTTCCTGGGTCACGGTCCGACAATGAGCAGTTCTTC; CDR3 protein: CSVVVPGSRSDNEQFF
clone size: many; V gene: TRBV6-2/TRBV6-3; J gene: TRBJ2-7; D gene: TRBD2; CDR3 DNA: TGTGCCAGCAGTTACTACTCTAGCGGGAGTTTCGAGCAGTACTTC; CDR3 protein: CASSYYSSGSFEQYF
clone size: NA; V gene: TRBV7-9; J gene: TRBJ1-1; D gene: TRBD1; CDR3 DNA: TGTGCCAGCAGAGAGGGACAGACTGAAGCTTTCTTT; CDR3 protein: CASREGQTEAFF
clone size: few; V gene: TRBV20-1; J gene: TRBJ2-1; D gene: NA; CDR3 DNA: TGCAGTGCTAGGAAGGATATTGAGCAGTTCTTC; CDR3 protein: CSARKDIEQFF
clone size: NA; V gene: TRBV10-3; J gene: TRBJ2-1; D gene: NA; CDR3 DNA: TGTGCCATCAGATCCGGGGGAGCCTACAATGAGCAGTTCTTC; CDR3 protein: CAIRSGGAYNEQFF
clone size: few; V gene: TRBV12-3/TRBV12-4; J gene: TRBJ2-7; D gene: NA; CDR3 DNA: TGTGCCAGCAGTTTAGCCCGGGTCGGAGCCGAGCAGTACTTC; CDR3 protein: CASSLARVGAEQYF
clone size: once; V gene: TRBV10-2; J gene: TRBJ2-5; D gene: NA; CDR3 DNA: TGCGCCAGCAGTGGAGTGAGCAGGCTGCAAGAGACCCAGTACTTC; CDR3 protein: CASSGVSRLQETQYF
clone size: few; V gene: TRBV12-3/TRBV12-4; J gene: TRBJ2-2; D gene: TRBD1; CDR3 DNA: TGTGCCAGCAGACTAGGGACAGAGGAGCTGTTTTTT; CDR3 protein: CASRLGTEELFF
clone size: many; V gene: TRBV20-1; J gene: TRBJ2-2; D gene: NA; CDR3 DNA: TGCAGTGCCGCCGCGGGGGCAAGCACCGGGGAGCTGTTTTTT; CDR3 protein: CSAAAGASTGELFF
clone size: few; V gene: TRBV5-1; J gene: TRBJ2-5; D gene: TRBD2; CDR3 DNA: TGCGCCAGCAGCTTGAGGGCGGGAGGGCCGGACCAAGAGACCCAGTACTTC; CDR3 protein: CASSLRAGGPDQETQYF
clone size: many; V gene: TRBV11-3; J gene: TRBJ2-5; D gene: TRBD2; CDR3 DNA: TGTGCCAGCAAAGACGCGGGAGGGGGGAAAGAGACCCAGTACTTC; CDR3 protein: CASKDAGGGKETQYF
clone size: NA; V gene: TRBV4-1; J gene: TRBJ2-7; D gene: TRBD2; CDR3 DNA: TGCGCCAGCAGCCAAGACCGGACTAGATTTCGGGAGCAGTACTTC; CDR3 protein: CASSQDRTRFREQYF
clone size: many; V gene: TRBV4-3; J gene: TRBJ2-1; D gene: TRBD2; CDR3 DNA: TGCGCCAGCAGCCAAGATGGACTAGCGGGATACAATGAGCAGTTCTTC; CDR3 protein: CASSQDGLAGYNEQFF
clone size: NA; V gene: TRBV10-3; J gene: TRBJ2-1; D gene: NA; CDR3 DNA: TGTGCCATCAGTGTAACAGGGAAGGACAATGAGCAGTTCTTC; CDR3 protein: CAISVTGKDNEQFF
clone size: NA; V gene: TRBV2; J gene: TRBJ1-2; D gene: NA; CDR3 DNA: TGTGCCAGCAGTGAATTACTTGCAGGGAGAGGTGGCTACACCTTC; CDR3 protein: CASSELLAGRGGYTF
clone size: many; V gene: TRBV20-1; J gene: TRBJ1-2; D gene: TRBD1; CDR3 DNA: TGCAGTGCTATACAGGGGTTGGGCTATGGCTACACCTTC; CDR3 protein: CSAIQGLGYGYTF
clone size: NA; V gene: TRBV5-1; J gene: TRBJ2-7; D gene: NA; CDR3 DNA: TGCGCCAGCAGCCGGGACTGGACCTACGAGCAGTACTTC; CDR3 protein: CASSRDWTYEQYF
clone size: few; V gene: TRBV20-1; J gene: TRBJ2-7; D gene: NA; CDR3 DNA: TGCAGTGCTTGGGGACCCATTACGGCCGAATCTTACGAGCAGTACTTC; CDR3 protein: CSAWGPITAESYEQYF
clone size: few; V gene: TRBV7-9; J gene: TRBJ2-7; D gene: NA; CDR3 DNA: TGTGCCAGCAGCTCAAAGGTTTACAGGGAATACTCCTACGAGCAGTACTTC; CDR3 protein: CASSSKVYREYSYEQYF
clone size: few; V gene: TRBV6-2/TRBV6-3; J gene: TRBJ1-1; D gene: TRBD1; CDR3 DNA: TGTGCCAGCAGTTTTCGACAGGGGGCGGCTGAAGCTTTCTTT; CDR3 protein: CASSFRQGAAEAFF
clone size: many; V gene: TRBV4-3; J gene: TRBJ2-3; D gene: NA; CDR3 DNA: TGCGCCAGCAGCCAAGCCGGGACTGGCACAGATACGCAGTATTTT; CDR3 protein: CASSQAGTGTDTQYF
clone size: few; V gene: TRBV6-2/TRBV6-3; J gene: TRBJ2-7; D gene: TRBD1; CDR3 DNA: TGTGCCAGCAGTTACTCGAAGGCGCAGGGGGCCTACGAGCAGTACTTC; CDR3 protein: CASSYSKAQGAYEQYF
clone size: NA; V gene: TRBV4-1; J gene: TRBJ2-5; D gene: TRBD2; CDR3 DNA: TGCGCCAGCAGCCCCGACGAAGTGGCGGGGGGCAGTCGGAGGGGTGAGACCCAGTACTTC; CDR3 protein: CASSPDEVAGGSRRGETQYF
clone size: NA; V gene: TRBV20-1; J gene: TRBJ2-7; D gene: TRBD2; CDR3 DNA: TGCAGTGCGGGGAGACCGGGACTAGCGGGTTTCGAGCAGTACTTC; CDR3 protein: CSAGRPGLAGFEQYF
clone size: NA; V gene: TRBV20-1; J gene: TRBJ2-2; D gene: NA; CDR3 DNA: TGCAGTGTTAGAGGTCAGGGATTCACCGGGGAGCTGTTTTTT; CDR3 protein: CSVRGQGFTGELFF
clone size: few; V gene: TRBV11-2; J gene: TRBJ1-1; D gene: NA; CDR3 DNA: TGTGCCAGCAGCAGTTCAAGGGCCACTGAAGCTTTCTTT; CDR3 protein: CASSSSRATEAFF
clone size: few; V gene: TRBV9; J gene: TRBJ2-1; D gene: NA; CDR3 DNA: TGTGCCAGCAGTCCTAAGGGATTGGTTGGCGAGCAGTTCTTC; CDR3 protein: CASSPKGLVGEQFF
clone size: many; V gene: TRBV10-3; J gene: TRBJ2-7; D gene: TRBD1; CDR3 DNA: TGTGCCGTAGGGGACAGGGGATTCCTGGACGAGCAGTACTTC; CDR3 protein: CAVGDRGFLDEQYF
clone size: NA; V gene: TRBV20-1; J gene: TRBJ2-6; D gene: TRBD1; CDR3 DNA: TGCAGTGCTAGACAGGTCCCGGGACAGGGTACCGGGGCCAACGTCCTGACTTTC; CDR3 protein: CSARQVPGQGTGANVLTF
clone size: few; V gene: TRBV19; J gene: TRBJ1-5; D gene: NA; CDR3 DNA: TGTGCCAGTAGTATCGAAACGGGAGGGGGTGTCCAGCATTTT; CDR3 protein: CASSIETGGGVQHF
clone size: NA; V gene: TRBV3-1; J gene: TRBJ2-3; D gene: NA; CDR3 DNA: TGTGCCAGCAGCCAAGTAGGGATCGCAGATACGCAGTATTTT; CDR3 protein: CASSQVGIADTQYF
clone size: NA; V gene: TRBV20-1; J gene: TRBJ2-7; D gene: TRBD1; CDR3 DNA: TGCAGTGCCCGATCCAGAGGACAGGGACGATCCTACGAGCAGTACTTC; CDR3 protein: CSARSRGQGRSYEQYF
clone size: many; V gene: TRBV24-1; J gene: TRBJ1-2; D gene: NA; CDR3 DNA: TGTGCCACCAGTGATTTTCTCTCATCGGGCTACACCTTC; CDR3 protein: CATSDFLSSGYTF
clone size: NA; V gene: TRBV7-2; J gene: TRBJ2-7; D gene: TRBD1; CDR3 DNA: TGTTCTACAGGACAGGGGATATCCTACGAGCAGTACTTC; CDR3 protein: CSTGQGISYEQYF
clone size: NA; V gene: TRBV4-3; J gene: TRBJ2-6; D gene: TRBD1; CDR3 DNA: TGCGCCAGCAGCCAGGACAGGTTCCTCTCTGGGGCCAACGTCCTGACTTTC; CDR3 protein: CASSQDRFLSGANVLTF
clone size: many; V gene: TRBV7-2; J gene: TRBJ2-3; D gene: TRBD2; CDR3 DNA: TGTGCCAGCAGCCCGGAGCGGGGGGTTAGCACAGATACGCAGTATTTT; CDR3 protein: CASSPERGVSTDTQYF
clone size: once; V gene: TRBV18; J gene: TRBJ1-2; D gene: TRBD1; CDR3 DNA: TGTGCCAGCTCACCGGCCGGGACAGGGGGAAATGGCTACACCTTC; CDR3 protein: CASSPAGTGGNGYTF
clone size: NA; V gene: TRBV28; J gene: TRBJ2-2; D gene: NA; CDR3 DNA: TGTGCCAGCAGTTTGGAGGATCGGGACGGCAACACCGGGGAGCTGTTTTTT; CDR3 protein: CASSLEDRDGNTGELFF